Below, one T cell receptor beta chain is given with its context. Its antigen remains unknown. This specimen belongs to a study of beta chain features in type 1 diabetes. General observations from the study: More deletions and fewer insertions at VDJ junctions were seen in type 1 diabetes patients.

Reverse transcription of all isolated RNA meant that expressed TCRB transcripts were sequenced. Clones were read by immunoSEQ multiplex PCR, and TCRdb kept only the in-frame ones, dropping some. The sample comprises some 180,000 clones, about 13% of which are singletons, and roughly 0.56% rests with the top ten. This TCR came from a woman between 18 and 29 years old in good health. Sequencing was done on a sample of central memory CD4+ T cells from blood.

Here the CDR3 DNA reads TGTGCCAGCAAACAAGCGGGAGCTGAGCAGTTCTTC. Protein sequence: CASKQAGAEQFF. V usage is TRBV27 and J usage is TRBJ2-1; 8 bases fit TRBD2. In germline, CDR1 is MNHEY, CDR2 SMNVEV (reference sequence). The CDR3 length is 12 residues. Trimming took 7 bases from V and 9 from J; bases not matched to a gene: 5.